These 11 T cell receptor beta chains originate from one sample sequenced in a study of Ad26.COV2.S vaccination and SARS-CoV-2 variants. Treatment denoted: around 19 received Ad26.COV2.S at low or high dose, single or two shots; 5 received placebo; per-sample allocation not given. All samples were drawn on day 63, counting from the first vaccine or placebo injection. Profiled with immunoSEQ multiplex PCR; TCRdb holds only in-frame clones, not every one. The sample has about 380,000 clones; 83% are singletons. This sample comprised peripheral blood, obtained in a trial of Ad26.COV2.S vaccine versus placebo. These receptors all come from a person aged 18-65 years who received the Ad26.COV2.S COVID-19 vaccine or a placebo.

This chain connects TRBV4-3 to TRBJ1-2; D gene uncertain. The V gene's germline CDR1 is LGHNA and CDR2 YSLEER. The CDR3 is 13 amino acids. The ends were cut back, 1 base at V and 8 bases at J, with 11 bases in the middle. This CDR3 is CASSQAGSYGYTF. The CDR3 DNA is TGCGCCAGCAGCCAAGCCGGGAGTTACGGCTACACCTTC.

This chain links TRBV9 with TRBJ1-2; D remains ambiguous. Trimming stripped 4 bases from V and 1 base from J, with 11 bases between. The CDR3 extends over 14 amino acids. Germline CDR1 reads SGDLS; CDR2 reads YYNGEE. The CDR3 DNA reads TGTGCCAGCAGCCCCCGGGAGGGTAACTATGGCTACACCTTC. This sequence encodes CASSPREGNYGYTF.

A remark on this clone: At one of its ends the junction is not consistent with the germline gene, which may arise from a read error. In the same sample, other DNA sequences code for this CDR3. The chain recombines TRBV24-1 with TRBJ2-5; tentatively, D is TRBD2 (6 bases). Germline V gene sequence: CDR1 KGHDR, CDR2 SFDVKD. The CDR3 sequence is 13 residues long. The CDR3 loop is CATSLTGGETQYF. As DNA, the CDR3 is TGTGCTACCAGTCTCACAGGAGGGGAGACCCAGTACTTC.

The rearrangement links TRBV7-2 to TRBJ1-6, with 12 bases lining up with TRBD1. The junction had 17 bases not matched to a gene; V was cut back by 7 bases and J by 10 bases. The CDR3 spans 18 residues. CDR1 is SGHTA and CDR2 is FQGNSA in the germline V gene. The CDR3 region is CASTSDRAGTGGYSPLHF. The CDR3 nucleotides read TGTGCCAGCACCTCGGATAGGGCCGGGACAGGGGGCTACTCACCCCTCCACTTT.

The CDR3, as DNA: TGTGCCAGCAGCCAAGTCGTTGCCTCTGGGGCCAACGTCCTGACTTTC. Encoded protein: CASSQVVASGANVLTF. The J gene is TRBJ2-6, the V gene TRBV4-2, with D uncertain. The V gene's germline CDR1 is LGHNA and CDR2 YNFKEQ. V was cut by 1 base and J by 0 bases, with 7 bases left in between. This CDR3 comprises 16 residues.

The chain recombines TRBV13 with TRBJ2-7; TRBD1 matches 9 bases. Per germline, CDR1 PRHDT and CDR2 FYEKMQ (reference sequence). Trimming took 6 bases from V and 2 from J; bases not matched to a gene: 5. This CDR3 has 14 amino acids. This CDR3 reads CASSSGQGTYEQYF. The CDR3 coding sequence is TGTGCCAGCAGTTCGGGACAGGGAACCTACGAGCAGTACTTC.

V and J are TRBV4-1 and TRBJ2-3; D not certain. Per the germline V gene, CDR1 is MGHRA and CDR2 is YSYEKL. Trimming removed 2 bases at V and 2 bases at J, with 14 bases between. The CDR3 extends over 16 amino acids. CDR3 DNA sequence: TGCGCCAGCAGCCAACGGCAGCAACCGGACACAGATACGCAGTATTTT. This sequence encodes CASSQRQQPDTDTQYF.

The chain combines TRBV5-1 with TRBJ2-3, with 9 bases fitting TRBD1. After removal of 4 bases from V and 4 bases from J, the junction contained 7 bases not matched to a gene. The CDR3 is 15 amino acids. CDR1 SGHRS and CDR2 YFSETQ come from the germline V gene. The CDR3 spells CASSTGQGSPDTQYF. The CDR3 DNA reads TGCGCCAGCAGCACCGGACAGGGGAGCCCAGATACGCAGTATTTT. The complete variable domain, with remaining parts taken from reference TRBV5-1 and TRBJ2-3, reads KAGVTQTPRYLIKTRGQQVTLSCSPISGHRSVSWYQQTPGQGLQFLFEYFSETQRNKGNFPGRFSGRQFSNSRSEMNVSTLELGDSALYLCASSTGQGSPDTQYFGPGTRLTVL.

The chain uses TRBV5-6 and TRBJ2-7; tentatively, D is TRBD1 (6 bases). Germline V gene data show CDR1 as SGHDT and CDR2 as YYEEEE. V was pared by 7 bases and J by 5 bases, with 22 bases between. The length of the CDR3 is 15 residues. The CDR3 sequence: CASVPLRGSFDEQYF. CDR3 bases: TGTGCCAGCGTACCTTTGAGGGGGAGTTTCGACGAGCAGTACTTC.

The V and J genes are TRBV19 and TRBJ1-1; D ambiguous. The CDR3 contains 13 residues. V was pared by 6 bases and J by 4 bases, with 12 bases between. Germline V gene sequence: CDR1 LNHDA, CDR2 SQIVND (reference sequence). DNA for the CDR3: TGTGCCAGTAGAGGTTCGGCACCCACTGAAGCTTTCTTT. Its translation is CASRGSAPTEAFF.

This chain uses TRBV4-3 with TRBJ1-2; unclear D gene. V was pared by 1 base and J by 3 bases, with 12 bases between. In germline, CDR1 is LGHNA, CDR2 YSLEER. This CDR3 region has 15 residues. This chain's CDR3 is CASSQVGKGYYGYTF. The CDR3 bases are TGCGCCAGCAGCCAAGTAGGGAAGGGTTACTATGGCTACACCTTC.